Each of the 11 T cell receptor beta chains below was sequenced from the same sample in a study of blood T cell repertoires in COVID-19. Clones were read by immunoSEQ multiplex PCR, and TCRdb kept only the in-frame ones, dropping some. The sample consists of 120,000 to 150,000 clones, roughly 84% of them appearing once. The specimen was peripheral blood. These receptor sequences come from a man aged 30-40 years with COVID-19, enrolled during active disease.

The chain joins TRBV25-1 to TRBJ2-7; 13 bases are shared with TRBD2. J lost 7 bases, V lost 4 bases, and 10 bases had no gene match. The CDR3 has 16 amino acids. In germline, CDR1 is MGHDK, CDR2 SYGVNS. CDR3 region: CASSVGKLAGGWEQYF. The CDR3, as DNA: TGTGCCAGCAGTGTCGGTAAACTAGCGGGAGGGTGGGAGCAGTACTTC.

This rearrangement joins TRBV19 to TRBJ2-6, with a tentative D call TRBD1 (6 bases). Germline lookup yields CDR1 LNHDA and CDR2 SQIVND (reference sequence). Trimming pared 4 bases from V and 0 bases from J, leaving 25 bases between. There are 21 residues in the CDR3. CDR3 protein: CASSNPRQGQSNPSGANVLTF. The CDR3 DNA sequence: TGTGCCAGTAGTAATCCCCGCCAGGGGCAGAGTAATCCCTCTGGGGCCAACGTCCTGACTTTC.

The gene calls are TRBV27 and TRBJ1-2; the match to TRBD1 covers 7 bases. Trimming took 4 bases from V and 6 from J; bases not matched to a gene: 11. The germline gives CDR1 MNHEY, CDR2 SMNVEV (reference sequence). The CDR3 totals 15 residues. Here the CDR3 DNA reads TGTGCCAGCAGTTCCCAGACAGGGTTTGGTGATGGCTACACCTTC. Residues: CASSSQTGFGDGYTF.

This chain joins TRBV6-1 and TRBJ1-2; possibly TRBD1 for D (5 bases). The V gene lost 0 bases and the J gene lost 7 bases, with 18 bases spanning the gap. This CDR3 is 16 amino acids long. Germline V gene lookup returns CDR1 MNHNS and CDR2 SASEGT. The CDR3 protein is CASSEAGGSGPTGYTF. The CDR3 region has the DNA TGTGCCAGCAGTGAAGCGGGAGGTTCAGGGCCTACTGGCTACACCTTC.

The V gene is TRBV28, the J gene TRBJ1-2; no clear D gene. Germline-derived CDR1 and CDR2 are MDHEN and SYDVKM. Between the trimmed V and J ends, which lost 9 bases and 2 bases, there was a span of 10 bases. The CDR3 totals 12 residues. The CDR3 sequence: CASTTENYGYTF. Here the CDR3 DNA reads TGTGCCAGTACCACAGAAAACTATGGCTACACCTTC.

V usage is TRBV20-1 and J usage is TRBJ2-7; 12 nucleotides agree with TRBD1. The junction had 6 bases not matched to a gene; V was cut back by 3 bases and J by 6 bases. The CDR3 length is 14 residues. Germline lookup yields CDR1 DFQATT and CDR2 SNEGSKA (reference sequence). CDR3: CSASRGQGAREQYF. The CDR3 nucleotides are TGCAGTGCTAGTAGGGGACAGGGGGCGCGCGAGCAGTACTTC.

This chain links TRBV23-1 with TRBJ1-5; the D gene is possibly TRBD1 (6 bases). TRBV23-1 is an open reading frame whose function is uncertain. The CDR3 is made up of 19 amino acids. The V and J ends lost 4 bases and 0 bases respectively, with 22 bases between them. CDR3 protein: CASSPCWAGAFCSNQPQHF. The DNA of the CDR3 is TGCGCCAGCAGTCCTTGTTGGGCAGGGGCGTTTTGTAGCAATCAGCCCCAGCATTTT.

The V and J genes are TRBV18 and TRBJ2-7; 12 nucleotides line up with TRBD2. CDR1 is KGHSH and CDR2 is LQKENI in the germline V gene. V was pared by 6 bases and J by 2 bases, with 8 bases of the junction left unmatched. The CDR3 is made up of 16 amino acids. The CDR3: CASSGGTSGSTYEQYF. In nucleotides, the CDR3 is TGTGCCAGCTCGGGGGGGACTAGCGGGTCGACCTACGAGCAGTACTTC.

This clone was picked up one time. This rearrangement joins TRBV5-6 to TRBJ1-6; tentatively, D is TRBD1 (5 bases). V lost 4 bases and J 7 bases, leaving 12 bases between the germline ends. CDR1 is SGHDT, CDR2 YYEEEE, per germline. The CDR3 is made up of 14 amino acids. CDR3 sequence: CASSKGLANSPLHF. CDR3 bases: TGTGCCAGCAGCAAGGGACTTGCAAATTCACCCCTCCACTTT. The entire variable domain, with the rest obtained from reference TRBV5-6 and TRBJ1-6, is as follows: DAGVTQSPTHLIKTRGQQVTLRCSPKSGHDTVSWYQQALGQGPQFIFQYYEEEERQRGNFPDRFSGHQFPNYSSELNVNALLLGDSALYLCASSKGLANSPLHFGNGTRLTVT.

This clone was recorded once. The chain combines TRBV28 with TRBJ2-4, with 7 bases matching TRBD2. Germline V gives CDR1 MDHEN, CDR2 SYDVKM. The V and J ends lost 4 bases and 4 bases, in that order; junction bases with no gene match: 16. The CDR3 consists of 18 residues. The CDR3 protein is CASSSPRSGRIAKNIQYF. Here the CDR3 DNA reads TGTGCCAGCAGTTCCCCCCGTTCCGGGAGGATTGCGAAAAACATTCAGTACTTC.

The genes are TRBV7-9 and TRBJ2-3; D remains unclear. CDR3 length: 17 residues. Germline lookup yields CDR1 SEHNR and CDR2 FQNEAQ (reference sequence). V was trimmed by 3 bases and J by 2 bases, leaving 18 bases between them. The CDR3 DNA follows: TGTGCCAGCAGCTTCTCGACTCCACGGAGACTCACAGATACGCAGTATTTT. It is translated as CASSFSTPRRLTDTQYF.